This TCR beta chain comes out of a study of blood T cell repertoires in COVID-19. At the level of the study: Acute and convalescent COVID-19 specimens originated in the United States, Italy and Spain. Sample material is recorded as cDNA or gDNA derived from T cells, B-cell-depleted T cells, or PBMCs.

With 1 base removed from V and 0 bases from J, the gap between germline ends came to 8 bases. Germline V gene data show CDR1 as LGHNT and CDR2 as FRNRAP. The CDR3 is made up of 15 amino acids. Original handling: How many nucleated cells were present was estimated from reference gene primer amplification. This table comes from immunoSEQ multiplex PCR, and its TCRdb copy is limited to in-frame clones, with some not included. V, J and clone size were drawn from that table, and D and trimming were deduced from the DNA. This sample has some 170,000 clones, with about 81% found just once. The J gene is TRBJ2-3, the V gene TRBV12-5; D not resolved. The receptor was isolated from a man aged 60-69 years with active or convalescent COVID-19. Material: peripheral blood. CDR3 sequence (DNA): TGTGCTAGTGGTTTGGGCCTGACTAGCACAGATACGCAGTATTTT. Translating gives CASGLGLTSTDTQYF.